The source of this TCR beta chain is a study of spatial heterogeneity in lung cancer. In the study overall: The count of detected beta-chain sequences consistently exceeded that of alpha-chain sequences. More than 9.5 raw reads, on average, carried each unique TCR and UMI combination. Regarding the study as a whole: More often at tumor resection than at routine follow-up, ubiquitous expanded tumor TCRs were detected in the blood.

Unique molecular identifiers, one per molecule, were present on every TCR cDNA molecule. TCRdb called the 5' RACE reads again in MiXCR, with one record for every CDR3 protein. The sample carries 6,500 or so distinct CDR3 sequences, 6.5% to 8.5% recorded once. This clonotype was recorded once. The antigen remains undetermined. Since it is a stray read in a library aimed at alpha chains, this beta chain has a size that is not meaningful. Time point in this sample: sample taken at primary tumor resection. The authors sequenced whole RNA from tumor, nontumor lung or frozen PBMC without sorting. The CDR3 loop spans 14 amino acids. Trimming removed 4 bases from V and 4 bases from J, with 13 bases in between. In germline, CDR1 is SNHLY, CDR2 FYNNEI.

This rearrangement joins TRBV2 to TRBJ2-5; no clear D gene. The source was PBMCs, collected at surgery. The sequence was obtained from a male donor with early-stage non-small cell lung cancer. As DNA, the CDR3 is TGTGCCAGCAGTGCGGGCAGCCTGTCAGAGACCCAGTACTTC. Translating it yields CASSAGSLSETQYF.